This T cell receptor (beta chain) appears in the sequencing data of a study of monozygotic twins with inflammatory bowel disease. TCRdb re-called the 5' RACE reads and gives one entry per CDR3 protein, without DNA. This sample's table reports approximately 140,000 distinct CDR3 sequences. CDR3 length equals 16 residues. Germline V CDR1 and CDR2: MNHNS, SASEGT. As to this clonotype: Its matching antigen is unknown.

General study results and limits: Between concordant and discordant twins, repertoire similarity failed to differ, a result that limited power may explain.

This receptor was taken from a human donor with ulcerative colitis or Crohn's disease, or a healthy co-twin of an affected twin (not recorded which). The chain joins TRBV6-1 to TRBJ1-6; TCRdb selects TRBD1, and the lack of DNA leaves this call unchecked. What was sequenced was blood. CDR3 sequence: CASSPTPGQGYSPLHF.